This T cell receptor (beta chain) appears in the sequencing data of a study of OX40 agonist ivuxolimab in advanced cancers. Study-wide context: A history of anti-PD-1, anti-PD-L1 or anti-CTLA-4 therapy was acceptable, and more than 30% had some.

Whole-study findings and limits: More expanded clones were found, on average, in CD8+ than in CD4+ T cells. Some nonresponders likewise displayed low normalized T-cell clonal expansion.

CDR1 is SGHDT and CDR2 is YYEEEE in the germline V gene. Trimming at V came to 5 bases and at J to 4 bases, leaving 11 bases not matched to a gene. The CDR3 consists of 15 residues. Cycle 7 day 1, cycle 4 day 1, and baseline were the timepoints at which blood was sampled. Comment on this clone: The antigen is undetermined.

Clones were sequenced by immunoSEQ multiplex PCR, and TCRdb holds only the in-frame ones, with some missing. The sample has some 40,000 clones, approximately 80% seen once; the top ten hold about 20%. The sample consisted of CD4+ or CD8+ T cells sorted from blood, taken in a trial of the OX40 agonist ivuxolimab. V and J are TRBV5-6 and TRBJ1-2, with 7 bases that match TRBD1. This TCR derives from an adult with an advanced solid tumor such as melanoma, head and neck, liver or kidney cancer. The CDR3 loop reads CASSGLGQHTYGYTF. The CDR3 DNA follows: TGTGCCAGCAGTGGACTGGGACAGCATACCTATGGCTACACCTTC.